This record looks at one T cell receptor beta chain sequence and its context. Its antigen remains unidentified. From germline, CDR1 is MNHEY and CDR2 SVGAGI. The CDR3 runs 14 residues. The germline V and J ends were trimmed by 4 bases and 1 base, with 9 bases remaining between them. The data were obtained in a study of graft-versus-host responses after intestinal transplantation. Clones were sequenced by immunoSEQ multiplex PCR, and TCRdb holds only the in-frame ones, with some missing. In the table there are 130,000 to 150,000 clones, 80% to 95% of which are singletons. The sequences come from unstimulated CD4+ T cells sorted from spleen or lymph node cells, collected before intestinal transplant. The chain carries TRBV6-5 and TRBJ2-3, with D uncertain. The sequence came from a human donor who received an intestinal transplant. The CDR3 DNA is TGTGCCAGCAGTTCTGCGACCCGCACAGATACGCAGTATTTT. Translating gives CASSSATRTDTQYF.